Described below is a single TCR beta chain sequence and its context. This entry comes from a study of blood T cell repertoires in COVID-19. The V end was cut by 3 bases, the J end by 2 bases, with 10 bases between. The CDR3 extends over 14 amino acids. Per germline, CDR1 MNHNS and CDR2 SASEGT. The protocol was immunoSEQ multiplex PCR, while the TCRdb copy is restricted to in-frame clones and leaves out a portion. The sample has under 130,000 clones, around 76% seen once. The chain uses TRBV6-1 and TRBJ2-5; the D is unclear. The origin of this receptor is a woman in her 70s with acute or convalescent COVID-19. Sequencing used peripheral blood. The CDR3 DNA is TGTGCCAGCAGTGATGTCTCTAGACAAGAGACCCAGTACTTC. This encodes CASSDVSRQETQYF.